This section outlines one T cell receptor (beta chain) sequence together with its context. The antigen is undetermined. This specimen comes from a study of beta chain features in type 1 diabetes. Reverse transcription of all isolated RNA meant that expressed TCRB transcripts were sequenced. Reads from naive, central memory and regulatory T cell samples averaged approximately 3.4 million. Sequenced by immunoSEQ multiplex PCR; TCRdb stores in-frame clones only, minus some. The sample consists of some 170,000 clones, 50% to 70% of them appearing once. Markers CD45RO/CCR7/CD25/CD127/CD95/CD27 served to sort CD4+ naive, central memory, regulatory and stem cell-like memory cells. Without exception, sorted populations had purity beyond 98%. The V gene end was trimmed by 1 base and the J gene end by 7 bases; junction bases not matched to a gene: 9. The CDR3 totals 16 residues. CDR1 LNHDA and CDR2 SQIVND come from the germline V gene (reference sequence).

Study-wide findings and caveats: A moderate, significant TCRB CDR3 shortening appeared in type 1 diabetes across four CD4+ subsets. PCR could preferentially amplify shorter templates, alike in patients and controls.

Input material: naive CD4+ T cells from blood. V usage is TRBV19 and J usage is TRBJ2-1; 8 bases map to TRBD1. The receptor's source is a man aged 30 to 45 with type 1 diabetes. The CDR3 protein is CASSIGSGGKVNEQFF. The CDR3 DNA reads TGTGCCAGTAGTATAGGGTCAGGGGGCAAGGTGAATGAGCAGTTCTTC. Full variable domain (outside the CDR3, taken from reference TRBV19 and TRBJ2-1): DGGITQSPKYLFRKEGQNVTLSCEQNLNHDAMYWYRQDPGQGLRLIYYSQIVNDFQKGDIAEGYSVSREKKESFPLTVTSAQKNPTAFYLCASSIGSGGKVNEQFFGPGTRLTVL.